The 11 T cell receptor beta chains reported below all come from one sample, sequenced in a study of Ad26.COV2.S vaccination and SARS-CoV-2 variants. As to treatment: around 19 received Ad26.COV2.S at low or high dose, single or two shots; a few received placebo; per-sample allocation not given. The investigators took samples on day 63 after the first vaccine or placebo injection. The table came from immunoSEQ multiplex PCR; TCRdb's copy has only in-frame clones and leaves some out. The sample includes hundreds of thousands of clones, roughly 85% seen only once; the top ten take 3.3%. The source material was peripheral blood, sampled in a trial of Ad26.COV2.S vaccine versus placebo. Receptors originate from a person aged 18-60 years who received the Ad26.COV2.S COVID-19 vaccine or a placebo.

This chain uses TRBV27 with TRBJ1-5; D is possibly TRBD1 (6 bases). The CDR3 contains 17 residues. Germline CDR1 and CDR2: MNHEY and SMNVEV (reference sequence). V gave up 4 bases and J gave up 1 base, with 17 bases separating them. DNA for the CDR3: TGTGCCAGCAGTTCTCGGACAGCTGAGCCAAGCAATCAGCCCCAGCATTTT. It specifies CASSSRTAEPSNQPQHF.

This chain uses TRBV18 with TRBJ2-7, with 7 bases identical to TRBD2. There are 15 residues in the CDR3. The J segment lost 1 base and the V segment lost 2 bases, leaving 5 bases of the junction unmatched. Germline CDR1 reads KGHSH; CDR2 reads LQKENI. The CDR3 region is CASSPAGDPSYEQYF. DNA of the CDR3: TGTGCCAGCTCACCAGCGGGGGATCCTTCCTACGAGCAGTACTTC. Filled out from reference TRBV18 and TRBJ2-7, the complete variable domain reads NAGVMQNPRHLVRRRGQEARLRCSPMKGHSHVYWYRQLPEEGLKFMVYLQKENIIDESGMPKERFSAEFPKEGPSILRIQQVVRGDSAAYFCASSPAGDPSYEQYFGPGTRLTVT.

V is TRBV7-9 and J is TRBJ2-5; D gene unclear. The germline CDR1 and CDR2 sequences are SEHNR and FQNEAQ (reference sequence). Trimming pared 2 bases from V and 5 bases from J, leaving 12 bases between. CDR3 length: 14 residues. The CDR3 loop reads CASSLIVPGETQYF. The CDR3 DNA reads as TGTGCCAGCAGCTTAATCGTACCAGGCGAGACCCAGTACTTC.

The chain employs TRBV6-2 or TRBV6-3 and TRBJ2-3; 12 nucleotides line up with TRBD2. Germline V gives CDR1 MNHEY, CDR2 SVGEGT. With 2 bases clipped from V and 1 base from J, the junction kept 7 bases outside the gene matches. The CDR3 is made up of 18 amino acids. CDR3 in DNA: TGTGCCAGCAGTTACCCTAGCGGGAGGGCCCTTGGCACAGATACGCAGTATTTT. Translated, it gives CASSYPSGRALGTDTQYF.

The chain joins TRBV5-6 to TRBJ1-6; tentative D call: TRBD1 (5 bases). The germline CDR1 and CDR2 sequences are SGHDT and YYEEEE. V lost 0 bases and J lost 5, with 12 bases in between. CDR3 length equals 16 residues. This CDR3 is CASSLEGLGHNSPLHF. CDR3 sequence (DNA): TGTGCCAGCAGCTTGGAGGGACTTGGACATAATTCACCCCTCCACTTT.

CDR3 region: CASLGETQYF. DNA of the CDR3: TGTGCCAGCCTCGGGGAGACCCAGTACTTC. This chain links TRBV7-9 with TRBJ2-5; D not resolved. From germline, CDR1 is SEHNR and CDR2 FQNEAQ (reference sequence). This CDR3 comprises 10 residues. Trimming took 8 bases from V and 5 from J, leaving 6 bases between them. The full variable domain, completed using reference TRBV7-9 and TRBJ2-5, is DTGVSQNPRHKITKRGQNVTFRCDPISEHNRLYWYRQTLGQGPEFLTYFQNEAQLEKSRLLSDRFSAERPKGSFSTLEIQRTEQGDSAMYLCASLGETQYFGPGTRLLVL.

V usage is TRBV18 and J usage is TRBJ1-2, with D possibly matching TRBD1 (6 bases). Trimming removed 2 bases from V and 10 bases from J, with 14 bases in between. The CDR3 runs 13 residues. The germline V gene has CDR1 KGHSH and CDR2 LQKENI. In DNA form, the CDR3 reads TGTGCCAGCTCACCAGAGGCAGGGGATGACTACACCTTC. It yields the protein CASSPEAGDDYTF.

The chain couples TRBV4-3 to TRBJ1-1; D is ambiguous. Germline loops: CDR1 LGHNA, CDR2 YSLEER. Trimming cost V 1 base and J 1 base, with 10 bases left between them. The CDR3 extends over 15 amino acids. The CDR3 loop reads CASSQVLGENTEAFF. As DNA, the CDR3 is TGCGCCAGCAGCCAAGTACTGGGTGAGAACACTGAAGCTTTCTTT.

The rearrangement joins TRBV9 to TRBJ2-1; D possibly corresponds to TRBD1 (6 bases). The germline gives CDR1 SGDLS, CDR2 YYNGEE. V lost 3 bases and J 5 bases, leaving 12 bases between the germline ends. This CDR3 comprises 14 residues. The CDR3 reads CASSGRGAHNEQFF. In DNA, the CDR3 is TGTGCCAGCAGCGGCAGGGGTGCCCACAATGAGCAGTTCTTC. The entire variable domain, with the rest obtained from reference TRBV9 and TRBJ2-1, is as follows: DSGVTQTPKHLITATGQRVTLRCSPRSGDLSVYWYQQSLDQGLQFLIQYYNGEERAKGNILERFSAQQFPDLHSELNLSSLELGDSALYFCASSGRGAHNEQFFGPGTRLTVL.

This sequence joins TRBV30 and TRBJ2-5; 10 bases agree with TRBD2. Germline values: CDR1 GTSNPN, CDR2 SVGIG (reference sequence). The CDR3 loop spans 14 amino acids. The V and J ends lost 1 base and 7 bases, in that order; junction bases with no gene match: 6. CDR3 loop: CAWSGGLAGGTQYF. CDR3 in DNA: TGTGCCTGGAGTGGGGGGTTAGCGGGAGGGACCCAGTACTTC.

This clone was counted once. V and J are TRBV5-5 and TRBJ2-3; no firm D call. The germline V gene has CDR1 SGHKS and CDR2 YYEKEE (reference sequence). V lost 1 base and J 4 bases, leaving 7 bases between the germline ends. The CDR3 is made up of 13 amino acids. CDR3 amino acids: CASSLTTSDTQYF. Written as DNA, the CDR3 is TGTGCCAGCAGCTTGACTACTTCAGATACGCAGTATTTT.